This T cell receptor beta chain was found in a study of T-cell reconstitution after alpha-beta-depleted transplantation in children. General study results and limits: Reportedly, roughly two months post-transplant, alpha-beta T cells arose from several hundred expanded graft clones.

Unique molecular identifiers were used in preparing the TCRbeta library. A single record per CDR3 protein comes from TCRdb applying MiXCR to the PCR reads. This table has approximately 82,000 distinct CDR3 sequences, 15% to 20% appearing once. The CDR3 consists of 14 residues. The junction had 6 bases not matched to a gene; V was cut back by 6 bases and J by 6 bases. Germline V lookup: CDR1 DFQATT, CDR2 SNEGSKA (reference sequence). Note on this clonotype: The antigen is undetermined.

The V call is TRBV20-1, the J call TRBJ2-1, with TRBD2 matching 12 bases. The sample in question was PBMCs, mostly from graft donor cells, obtained 360 days after TCRalphabeta/CD19-depleted stem cell transplant. The origin of this receptor is a male patient under 10 years old who had a stem cell transplant for acute lymphoblastic leukemia, so the T cells may come from the graft donor. CDR3 sequence (DNA): TGCAGTGCCAAGGGACTAGCGGGCCTCAATGAGCAGTTCTTC. The encoded protein is CSAKGLAGLNEQFF.